The 21 T cell receptor beta chains listed next were all sequenced from one sample in a study of PD-L1 blockade in urothelial cancer. Time point in this sample: peripheral blood 6 weeks after treatment start. Assay used: immunoSEQ multiplex PCR; TCRdb lists only in-frame clones, some missing. The data show about 41,000 clones, 85% seen once. The input for sequencing was PBMCs, taken around atezolizumab (anti-PD-L1) treatment. These receptor sequences come from a man aged 70 or older with urothelial cancer.

The J gene is TRBJ1-2, the V gene TRBV30; tentatively, D is TRBD1 (5 bases). This CDR3 has 13 residues. V lost 2 bases, J lost 5 bases, and 12 bases lay in between. Germline assignment: CDR1 GTSNPN and CDR2 SVGIG (reference sequence). The CDR3 spells CAWSPGLRYGYTF. The CDR3 DNA is TGTGCCTGGAGTCCGGGACTGAGATATGGCTACACCTTC.

The chain uses TRBV19 and TRBJ1-4, with TRBD1 as a possible D gene (6 bases). V was trimmed by 5 bases and J by 0 bases, leaving 10 bases between them. Per germline, CDR1 LNHDA and CDR2 SQIVND (reference sequence). The CDR3 runs 15 residues. The CDR3 sequence: CASSPDSATNEKLFF. CDR3 bases: TGTGCCAGTAGTCCGGACAGTGCAACTAATGAAAAACTGTTTTTT.

The V call is TRBV5-8, the J call TRBJ2-3; 9 nucleotides agree with TRBD1. Germline loops: CDR1 SGHTS, CDR2 YDEGEE. The CDR3 is made up of 14 amino acids. V lost 7 bases and J lost 1; bases outside the gene matches: 4. This CDR3 reads CASRRDRGTDTQYF. DNA for the CDR3: TGTGCCAGCCGCCGGGACAGGGGCACAGATACGCAGTATTTT.

This clone was counted once. This rearrangement joins TRBV4-2 to TRBJ2-2, with 11 bases identical to TRBD2. The CDR3 has 15 amino acids. V was clipped by 4 bases and J by 4 bases; unmatched bases: 2. CDR1 and CDR2 from the germline V gene are LGHNA and YNFKEQ. The CDR3 nucleotides are TGTGCCAGCAGCCCCCTAGCGGGAGGCACCGGGGAGCTGTTTTTT. This sequence encodes CASSPLAGGTGELFF.

V is TRBV27 and J is TRBJ2-1, with D possibly TRBD1 on 6 matching bases. Germline lookup yields CDR1 MNHEY and CDR2 SMNVEV (reference sequence). The CDR3 runs 12 residues. Trimming shortened V by 6 bases and J by 4 bases, and 7 bases separated the two germline ends. CDR3 region: CASSDRYNEQFF. The CDR3 coding sequence is TGTGCCAGCAGCGACAGGTACAATGAGCAGTTCTTC.

The chain employs TRBV7-9 and TRBJ2-1; perhaps TRBD2 as D (5 bases). Germline CDR1 SEHNR, CDR2 FQNEAQ (reference sequence). The CDR3 has 16 amino acids. The V gene lost 1 base and the J gene lost 2 bases, with 12 bases spanning the gap. CDR3 region: CASSLGAADAYNEQFF. CDR3 DNA: TGTGCCAGCAGCTTAGGGGCAGCGGACGCCTACAATGAGCAGTTCTTC.

The genes are TRBV5-1 and TRBJ2-7, with TRBD1 identical over 9 bases. V shed 0 bases and J 6 bases; nucleotides not matched to a gene: 4. CDR1 is SGHRS and CDR2 is YFSETQ in the germline V gene. The CDR3 sequence is 14 residues long. CDR3 coding DNA: TGCGCCAGCAGCTTGGCCGTGACAGGGGGCGAGCAGTACTTC. Translation: CASSLAVTGGEQYF.

CDR3 in DNA: TGTGCCAGCAGCACCGGGACAGGACGGGGGTTCAATGAGCAGTTCTTC. Its protein is CASSTGTGRGFNEQFF. V usage is TRBV5-4 and J usage is TRBJ2-1; 8 bases line up with TRBD1. CDR1 is SGHNT, CDR2 YYREEE, per germline (reference sequence). The junction had 12 bases not matched to a gene; V was cut back by 4 bases and J by 6 bases. The CDR3 sequence is 16 residues long.

The V and J genes are TRBV27 and TRBJ2-3, with 9 positions matching TRBD2. V lost 4 bases, J lost 6 bases, and 8 bases stayed unmatched. The CDR3 has 15 residues. CDR1 is MNHEY, CDR2 SMNVEV, per germline (reference sequence). The CDR3 protein is CASSSLSGSGDTQYF. DNA of the CDR3: TGTGCCAGCAGTTCCCTTAGCGGGAGCGGGGATACGCAGTATTTT.

The chain couples TRBV7-3 to TRBJ1-1; D unresolved. Germline loops: CDR1 SGHTA, CDR2 FQGTGA. With 2 bases removed from V and 1 base from J, the gap between germline ends came to 8 bases. The CDR3 spans 14 residues. The CDR3, as DNA: TGTGCCAGCAGCTTATCGTCCAGGAACACTGAAGCTTTCTTT. It translates to CASSLSSRNTEAFF.

The chain joins TRBV19 to TRBJ2-7, with 9 nucleotides matching TRBD1. From germline, CDR1 is LNHDA and CDR2 SQIVND (reference sequence). The CDR3 has 14 residues. V shed 5 bases and J 1 base; nucleotides not matched to a gene: 3. For the CDR3, the DNA is TGTGCCAGTAGTGAAGGACAGGGGTCCTACGAGCAGTACTTC. Protein product: CASSEGQGSYEQYF.

The chain links TRBV5-1 to TRBJ2-5; 8 bases align to TRBD2. V lost 3 bases and J lost 7; bases outside the gene matches: 5. Germline values: CDR1 SGHRS, CDR2 YFSETQ. This CDR3 is 13 amino acids long. The CDR3 loop reads CASSYGGDGTQYF. The CDR3 bases are TGCGCCAGCAGCTACGGGGGGGATGGGACCCAGTACTTC.

The chain links TRBV29-1 to TRBJ2-7, with 13 bases identical to TRBD2. The CDR3 loop spans 14 amino acids. Germline V lookup: CDR1 SQVTM, CDR2 ANQGSEA. Trimming at V came to 6 bases and at J to 9 bases, leaving 11 bases not matched to a gene. The CDR3 sequence: CSVETSGRARVQYF. The DNA of the CDR3 is TGCAGCGTGGAAACTAGCGGGAGGGCCAGGGTGCAGTACTTC.

The gene calls are TRBV10-2 and TRBJ2-7, with D possibly matching TRBD2 (5 bases). Deletions cut 5 bases from V and 6 bases from J, with 8 bases between. This CDR3 is 11 amino acids long. CDR1 and CDR2 from the germline V gene are WSHSY and SAAADI. In nucleotides, the CDR3 is TGCGCCAGCAGTCCCGGGGTCGAGCAGTACTTC. Its protein is CASSPGVEQYF.

This clone occurred once. The rearrangement uses TRBV5-1 and TRBJ2-1, with 16 bases aligning to TRBD2. The CDR3 covers 18 residues. V lost 5 bases to trimming and J lost 10 bases; unmatched junction nucleotides: 15. CDR1 and CDR2 from the germline V gene are SGHRS and YFSETQ. The CDR3 DNA reads as TGCGCCAGCAGGTGGCCAGGGGGACTAGCGGGAGGGGGAGGAGAGCAGTTCTTC. Amino acid sequence: CASRWPGGLAGGGGEQFF.

A few counts support this clone. The genes are TRBV4-2 and TRBJ2-7; 8 bases are shared with TRBD2. V lost 6 bases and J lost 2; bases outside the gene matches: 6. The CDR3 totals 14 residues. The germline CDR1 and CDR2 sequences are LGHNA and YNFKEQ. The chain's CDR3 is CASSLAGGAYEQYF. The DNA of the CDR3 is TGTGCCAGCAGTCTCGCGGGAGGCGCCTACGAGCAGTACTTC.

The chain joins TRBV6-1 to TRBJ1-5; 8 bases match TRBD1. Germline trimming cut 6 bases from V and 6 bases from J; bases unmatched to any gene: 7. Per the germline V gene, CDR1 is MNHNS and CDR2 is SASEGT. The CDR3 spans 14 residues. The CDR3 loop is CASRGDRLIQPQHF. The CDR3 DNA follows: TGTGCCAGCAGGGGGGACAGGCTAATTCAGCCCCAGCATTTT.

The chain uses TRBV19 and TRBJ2-3; tentative D call: TRBD1 (6 bases). Germline V gives CDR1 LNHDA, CDR2 SQIVND (reference sequence). The CDR3 is made up of 14 amino acids. The V end was cut by 6 bases, the J end by 0 bases, with 10 bases between. The CDR3, as DNA: TGTGCCAGTAGCCCAGGGGTAAGCACAGATACGCAGTATTTT. As protein: CASSPGVSTDTQYF.

V is TRBV29-1 and J is TRBJ1-1; D is unclear. The CDR3 sequence is 11 residues long. V was cut by 4 bases and J by 2 bases, with 5 bases left in between. CDR1 is SQVTM and CDR2 is ANQGSEA in the germline V gene. The CDR3 sequence is CSVATNTEAFF. DNA of the CDR3: TGCAGCGTTGCCACTAACACTGAAGCTTTCTTT.

This clone came up once. The rearrangement joins TRBV5-6 to TRBJ1-2; D uncertain. The germline gives CDR1 SGHDT, CDR2 YYEEEE. The CDR3 has 11 amino acids. Trimming left V 2 bases short and J 8 bases short, with 7 bases between. The CDR3 sequence is CASSFYFGYTF. CDR3 sequence (DNA): TGTGCCAGCAGCTTCTACTTCGGCTACACCTTC.

Notes on this clone: At one end, the junction sequence differs from germline, possibly due to a read error. This rearrangement joins TRBV7-8 to TRBJ2-7; D gene ambiguous. Germline values: CDR1 SGHVS, CDR2 FQNEAQ. This CDR3 spans 11 amino acids. CDR3 in amino acids: CASRSDGSWHF. In DNA, the CDR3 is TGTGCCAGCAGATCCGATGGCTCATGGCACTTC.